This T cell receptor beta chain was sequenced in a study of tumor-infiltrating lymphocytes in oesophageal squamous cell carcinoma. This CDR3 region has 17 residues. CDR1 and CDR2 from the germline V gene are SEHNR and FQNEAQ (reference sequence). TCRdb reprocessed the PCR reads with MiXCR, giving one entry per CDR3 protein. The sample lists 9,900 or so distinct CDR3 sequences; over 50% were seen once. Material for sequencing was esophageal tumor tissue. The chain couples TRBV7-9 to TRBJ2-1; 11 bases map to TRBD2. The J call may be wrong; the DNA end is better matched by TRBJ2-5. The source of this sequence is a male donor with esophageal squamous cell carcinoma. This CDR3 is CASIHTRTSGGSGTQYF. CDR3 nucleotides: TGTGCCAGCATTCACACTCGAACTAGCGGGGGATCTGGGACCCAGTACTTC.